This T cell receptor (beta chain) stems from a study of PD-1 blockade in classical Hodgkin lymphoma. TCRdb's copy holds only in-frame clones and misses some; the assay was immunoSEQ multiplex PCR. Found here are more than 30,000 clones, 75% to 85% of them singletons; the top ten hold approximately 35%. Each patient's relapse followed autologous stem cell transplantation, and brentuximab vedotin exposure varied. Patients' outcomes at their best amounted to complete response, partial response or progressive disease. V gave up 5 bases and J gave up 10 bases; unmatched junction bases: 5. The CDR3 is 13 amino acids. Germline-derived CDR1 and CDR2 are SGHVS and FQNEAQ.

Sequencing used peripheral blood mononuclear cells (PBMCs), obtained at baseline. This receptor was taken from a human donor with classical Hodgkin lymphoma. The chain carries TRBV7-8 and TRBJ1-4, with 9 bases identical to TRBD1. CDR3 bases: TGTGCCAGCAGCCCACAGGGGGCTGGAAAACTGTTTTTT. Amino acid sequence: CASSPQGAGKLFF.